The 26 T cell receptor beta chains listed next were all sequenced from one sample in a study of CD8+CD57+ T cells in acquired aplastic anemia. For CDR3 and TCR beta VDJ profiling, genomic DNA was the template used. TCRdb re-analysed the reads in MiXCR, keeping a single row per CDR3 protein. The table has 170,000 or so distinct CDR3 sequences, roughly 50% seen once. Whoever was chosen for sequencing had shown CD8+CD57+ cell expansion by flow cytometry. The sample taken for sequencing was sorted CD4+, CD8+, or CD8+CD57+ T cells (not recorded which) from PBMCs. The receptors shown here come from a human donor with aplastic anemia.

This clonotype came up many times. This chain joins TRBV7-6 and TRBJ1-4; 8 bases are a match to TRBD1. The CDR3 is made up of 14 amino acids. Looked up from germline, CDR1 is SGHVS and CDR2 is FNYEAQ. Trimming removed 5 bases from V and 7 bases from J; junction bases left unmatched: 6. For the CDR3, the DNA is TGTGCCAGCAGCCCGGACAGGGTCAGTGAAAAACTGTTTTTT. Its protein is CASSPDRVSEKLFF.

This clonotype has a count of ten or more. The chain has TRBV19 and TRBJ1-1; D is possibly TRBD1 (6 bases). Per the germline V gene, CDR1 is LNHDA and CDR2 is SQIVND (reference sequence). The CDR3 runs to 14 residues. Trimming left V 6 bases short and J 0 bases short, with 11 bases between. In DNA form, the CDR3 reads TGTGCCAGTAGAAACAGGGTAATGAACACTGAAGCTTTCTTT. It yields the protein CASRNRVMNTEAFF.

The chain links TRBV9 to TRBJ2-1; 8 bases line up with TRBD1. Per germline, CDR1 SGDLS and CDR2 YYNGEE. This CDR3 is 20 amino acids long. Germline trimming cut 3 bases from V and 8 bases from J; bases unmatched to any gene: 25. CDR3 amino acids: CASSGDRDRLEVSRSHEQFF. The CDR3 DNA sequence: TGTGCCAGCAGCGGAGACCGGGACAGGTTGGAGGTAAGCCGAAGCCATGAGCAGTTCTTC.

The V gene is TRBV7-8, the J gene TRBJ2-7; D is perhaps TRBD2 (5 bases). Trimming shortened V by 5 bases and J by 2 bases, and 16 bases separated the two germline ends. The CDR3 runs to 15 residues. CDR1 and CDR2 from the germline V gene are SGHVS and FQNEAQ. The CDR3 DNA reads TGTGCCAGCAGCCGATCCCGGACTGAGACCTACGAGCAGTACTTC. It is translated as CASSRSRTETYEQYF.

V gene TRBV29-1 combines with J gene TRBJ2-3; D is perhaps TRBD2 (7 bases). This CDR3 is built from 12 residues. From germline, CDR1 is SQVTM and CDR2 ANQGSEA. Trimming shortened V by 4 bases and J by 8 bases, and 13 bases separated the two germline ends. CDR3 nucleotides: TGCAGCGTTGTGGGGGGGGCTGGTACGCAGTATTTT. As protein: CSVVGGAGTQYF.

This clonotype has ten or more counts. This chain joins TRBV3-1 and TRBJ2-3, with D possibly matching TRBD1 (5 bases). Trimming removed 1 base at V and 6 bases at J, with 11 bases between. Germline V gene lookup returns CDR1 LGHDT and CDR2 YNNKEL (reference sequence). The length of the CDR3 is 14 residues. In DNA form, the CDR3 reads TGTGCCAGCAGCCAAGCGGGCTCAGGGGATACGCAGTATTTT. Protein sequence: CASSQAGSGDTQYF.

CDR3 sequence reads: CASSQAGQRDYGYTF. CDR3 coding DNA: TGCGCCAGCAGCCAGGCGGGACAAAGGGACTATGGCTACACCTTC. J is TRBJ1-2 and V is TRBV4-1, with D tentatively TRBD1 (6 bases). Looked up from germline, CDR1 is MGHRA and CDR2 is YSYEKL. This CDR3 has 15 amino acids. V lost 3 bases to trimming and J lost 3 bases, with 14 bases between them.

The table lists this clonotype with many counts. The chain couples TRBV5-1 to TRBJ1-2; D possibly corresponds to TRBD1 (5 bases). The V end was cut by 4 bases, the J end by 7 bases, with 14 bases between. This CDR3 has 13 amino acids. Per germline, CDR1 SGHRS and CDR2 YFSETQ. The CDR3 DNA follows: TGCGCCAGCAGCGAGGGGATCGTAGGTGGCTACACCTTC. Translating it yields CASSEGIVGGYTF.

The chain has TRBV9 and TRBJ1-3; no clear D gene. The V and J ends lost 4 bases and 0 bases respectively, with 8 bases between them. Germline lookup yields CDR1 SGDLS and CDR2 YYNGEE. There are 14 residues in the CDR3. CDR3 sequence: CASSITGSGNTIYF. In nucleotides, the CDR3 is TGTGCCAGCAGCATAACTGGCTCTGGAAACACCATATATTTT.

This chain joins TRBV15 and TRBJ1-3, with unresolved D. The CDR3 sequence is 15 residues long. Germline CDR1 LNHNV, CDR2 YYDKDF (reference sequence). V was shortened by 0 bases and J by 0 bases, with 6 bases between the two germline ends. CDR3 in amino acids: CATSRDGNSGNTIYF. The CDR3 nucleotides read TGTGCCACCAGCAGAGATGGCAACTCTGGAAACACCATATATTTT. The variable domain in full, completed from reference TRBV15 and TRBJ1-3, reads DAMVIQNPRYQVTQFGKPVTLSCSQTLNHNVMYWYQQKSSQAPKLLFHYYDKDFNNEADTPDNFQSRRPNTSFCFLDIRSPGLGDTAMYLCATSRDGNSGNTIYFGEGSWLTVV.

This clonotype was observed at least ten times. V gene TRBV5-1 combines with J gene TRBJ2-7, with 10 bases that match TRBD1. V dropped 4 bases and J dropped 0; count of bases not matched to a gene: 4. Germline CDR1 and CDR2: SGHRS and YFSETQ. This CDR3 has 15 residues. The CDR3 here is CASSKRDRGSYEQYF. CDR3 in DNA: TGCGCCAGCAGCAAGCGGGACAGGGGCTCCTACGAGCAGTACTTC.

As to this clonotype: The DNA is omitted, as the CDR3 cannot be located on it reliably, and the CDR3 follows TCRdb's listing. This chain connects TRBV20-1 to TRBJ2-5; the table assigns TRBD2, which was not confirmed against the DNA. The germline gives CDR1 DFQATT, CDR2 SNEGSKA (reference sequence). The CDR3 sequence runs 17 residues, both termini included. CDR3 sequence reads: CSAKVWVAGGTQETQCF.

On this clonotype: A much larger clone lies a single base off, so this may be a read error. The V and J genes are TRBV4-2 and TRBJ2-3, with a tentative D call TRBD2 (5 bases). Trimming stripped 2 bases from V and 0 bases from J, with 12 bases between. Germline-derived CDR1 and CDR2 are LGHNA and YNFKEQ. The CDR3 runs to 16 residues. CDR3 amino acids: CASSQSSSPSTDTQYF. For the CDR3, the DNA is TGTGCCAGCAGCCAATCTAGCAGCCCTAGCACAGATACGCAGTATTTT.

Comments on this clonotype: A much bigger clone sits one base away, suggesting this may be a read error. This chain joins TRBV27 and TRBJ2-3; D remains ambiguous. V lost 7 bases, J lost 2 bases, and 4 bases lay in between. CDR3 length: 11 residues. Looked up from germline, CDR1 is MNHEY and CDR2 is SMNVEV (reference sequence). Here the CDR3 DNA reads TGTGCCAGCACCTTCACAGATACGCAGTATTTT. Protein product: CASTFTDTQYF.

The chain combines TRBV19 with TRBJ2-7; D possibly corresponds to TRBD2 (7 bases). The CDR3 sequence is 16 residues long. The germline V gene encodes CDR1 LNHDA and CDR2 SQIVND (reference sequence). V was shortened by 5 bases and J by 3 bases, with 20 bases between the two germline ends. CDR3 sequence (DNA): TGTGCCAGTAGTGGACGACTAGGGAGGGGGAACTACGAGCAGTACTTC. It codes for CASSGRLGRGNYEQYF. Using reference TRBV19 and TRBJ2-7 for the parts outside the CDR3, the full variable domain is DGGITQSPKYLFRKEGQNVTLSCEQNLNHDAMYWYRQDPGQGLRLIYYSQIVNDFQKGDIAEGYSVSREKKESFPLTVTSAQKNPTAFYLCASSGRLGRGNYEQYFGPGTRLTVT.

V gene TRBV5-8 combines with J gene TRBJ2-7; D might be TRBD1 (5 bases). The V end lost 4 bases, the J end lost 0 bases, and 11 bases lay between the germline ends. This CDR3 comprises 14 residues. Germline lookup yields CDR1 SGHTS and CDR2 YDEGEE. The CDR3 DNA reads TGTGCCAGCAGCCTAGGACACGCCTCCTACGAGCAGTACTTC. It translates to CASSLGHASYEQYF.

The chain couples TRBV6-2 or TRBV6-3 to TRBJ2-7; 10 nucleotides match TRBD2. The germline gives CDR1 MNHEY, CDR2 SVGEGT. Trimming at V came to 11 bases and at J to 4 bases, leaving 5 bases not matched to a gene. CDR3 length equals 12 residues. The CDR3 DNA reads TGTGCCGCCCAGCGGGAGGGGTACGAGCAGTACTTC. Amino acids: CAAQREGYEQYF.

This chain connects TRBV10-3 to TRBJ1-4; no firm D call. Per the germline V gene, CDR1 is ENHRY and CDR2 is SYGVKD. The germline V and J ends were trimmed by 0 bases and 8 bases, with 16 bases remaining between them. The CDR3 has 16 amino acids. CDR3 DNA: TGTGCCATCAGTGAGTCGATTGGAGCCCGAGAGGAAAAACTGTTTTTT. As protein: CAISESIGAREEKLFF.

This sequence joins TRBV7-6 and TRBJ2-1, with D possibly TRBD2 on 5 matching bases. Trimming took off 2 bases at V and 5 bases at J, with 7 bases between the two ends. Per germline, CDR1 SGHVS and CDR2 FNYEAQ. The CDR3 spans 13 residues. The DNA for the CDR3 is TGTGCCAGCAGCTTAACGGGGAACAATGAGCAGTTCTTC. Translating gives CASSLTGNNEQFF.

This clonotype was seen ten or more times. Here the CDR3 reads CASSVRGRYEQYF. In nucleotides, the CDR3 is TGTGCCAGCAGTGTCAGGGGGAGGTACGAGCAGTACTTC. This rearrangement joins TRBV27 to TRBJ2-7; D may be TRBD1 (7 bases). The CDR3 has 13 residues. V lost 5 bases, J lost 4 bases, and 12 bases lay in between. Germline loops: CDR1 MNHEY, CDR2 SMNVEV (reference sequence).

The CDR3 loop reads CSALDRDRDEQYF. CDR3 coding DNA: TGCAGTGCTCTAGACAGGGACAGGGACGAGCAGTACTTC. V and J are TRBV20-1 and TRBJ2-7; 9 nucleotides agree with TRBD1. The germline V gene has CDR1 DFQATT and CDR2 SNEGSKA (reference sequence). The trim removed 5 bases at V and 5 bases at J, leaving 7 bases unmatched. CDR3 length: 13 amino acids.

The gene calls are TRBV7-6 and TRBJ1-5, with D possibly being TRBD1 (5 bases). The V and J ends lost 5 bases and 2 bases respectively, with 10 bases between them. CDR1 and CDR2 (germline): SGHVS, FNYEAQ. The CDR3 loop spans 14 amino acids. As DNA, the CDR3 is TGTGCCAGCAGCCAAGGGGACGGCAATCAGCCCCAGCATTTT. This sequence encodes CASSQGDGNQPQHF.

The chain uses TRBV18 and TRBJ1-1; 7 nucleotides line up with TRBD1. CDR1 is KGHSH, CDR2 LQKENI, per germline. Trimming removed 4 bases from V and 2 bases from J; junction bases left unmatched: 4. The CDR3 runs to 14 residues. CDR3 nucleotide sequence: TGTGCCAGCTCACGGGACAGCCTAAACACTGAAGCTTTCTTT. This codes for CASSRDSLNTEAFF. The full variable domain, completed using reference TRBV18 and TRBJ1-1, is NAGVMQNPRHLVRRRGQEARLRCSPMKGHSHVYWYRQLPEEGLKFMVYLQKENIIDESGMPKERFSAEFPKEGPSILRIQQVVRGDSAAYFCASSRDSLNTEAFFGQGTRLTVV.

The chain carries TRBV9 and TRBJ2-5; TRBD2 matches 9 bases. Losses at the gene ends were 4 bases for V and 2 bases for J; bases not matched to a gene: 9. The CDR3 totals 16 residues. Germline loops: CDR1 SGDLS, CDR2 YYNGEE. This CDR3 is CASSSGAGGGQETQYF. The CDR3 DNA reads as TGTGCCAGCAGCTCTGGAGCGGGAGGAGGACAAGAGACCCAGTACTTC. The variable domain in full, completed from reference TRBV9 and TRBJ2-5, reads DSGVTQTPKHLITATGQRVTLRCSPRSGDLSVYWYQQSLDQGLQFLIQYYNGEERAKGNILERFSAQQFPDLHSELNLSSLELGDSALYFCASSSGAGGGQETQYFGPGTRLLVL.

This clonotype was picked up a small number of times. This rearrangement joins TRBV30 to TRBJ1-1; D unresolved. Germline CDR1 and CDR2: GTSNPN and SVGIG (reference sequence). CDR3 size: 11 residues. V was pared by 4 bases and J by 2 bases, with 5 bases between. CDR3 coding DNA: TGTGCCTGGATGGTTAACACTGAAGCTTTCTTT. Translation gives CAWMVNTEAFF.

This clonotype was picked up many times. The V call is TRBV6-5, the J call TRBJ2-5, with TRBD1 matching over 8 bases. Unmatched junction bases numbered 7, after V lost 2 bases and J lost 5 bases. The germline gives CDR1 MNHEY, CDR2 SVGAGI. This CDR3 is 15 amino acids long. CDR3 sequence reads: CASSYTQGAWETQYF. CDR3 DNA sequence: TGTGCCAGCAGTTACACCCAGGGGGCGTGGGAGACCCAGTACTTC.